This T cell receptor (beta chain) was observed in a study of blood T cell repertoires in COVID-19. Study-level information: Specimens from acute and convalescent COVID-19 originated in the United States, Italy and Spain. The cDNA or gDNA used as material had been derived from T cells, B-cell-depleted T cells, or PBMCs.

Seattle patients were enrolled while actively infected and followed longitudinally. In the authors' workflow: From reference gene primer amplification, estimates of nucleated cell counts were derived. Data came from immunoSEQ multiplex PCR; TCRdb stores just in-frame clones and leaves some out. That table gives V, J and clone size, and the DNA gave D and trimming. Of over 95,000 clones in the sample, 75% to 90% are singletons; the top ten hold 5% to 6%. Sequencing input: peripheral blood. This receptor was identified in a woman in her sixties or seventies with COVID-19, enrolled during active disease.

CDR3 residues: CASIFQVPIDGETGELFF. The CDR3 DNA sequence: TGCGCCAGCATATTTCAGGTCCCCATAGACGGTGAAACCGGGGAGCTGTTTTTT. The rearrangement joins TRBV10-1 to TRBJ2-2, with D hard to call. Looked up from germline, CDR1 is WNHNN and CDR2 is SYGVQD (reference sequence). CDR3 length: 18 residues. V was cut by 7 bases and J by 5 bases, with 26 bases left in between.